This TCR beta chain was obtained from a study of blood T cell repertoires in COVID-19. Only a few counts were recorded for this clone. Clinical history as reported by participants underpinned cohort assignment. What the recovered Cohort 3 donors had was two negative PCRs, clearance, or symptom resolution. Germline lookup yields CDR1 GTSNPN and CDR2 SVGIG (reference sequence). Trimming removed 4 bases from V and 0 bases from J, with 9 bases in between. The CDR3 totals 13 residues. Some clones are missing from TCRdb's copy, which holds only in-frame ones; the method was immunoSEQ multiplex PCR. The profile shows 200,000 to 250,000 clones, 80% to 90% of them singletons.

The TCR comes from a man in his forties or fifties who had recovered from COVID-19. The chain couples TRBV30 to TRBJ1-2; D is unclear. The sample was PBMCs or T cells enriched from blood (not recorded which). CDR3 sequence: CAWNIGANYGYTF. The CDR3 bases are TGTGCCTGGAATATTGGAGCTAACTATGGCTACACCTTC.